This TCR beta chain appears in the sequencing data of a study of control samples from healthy donors and cancer patients. Per germline, CDR1 SGHDN and CDR2 FVKESK. V lost 3 bases and J 3 bases, leaving 8 bases between the germline ends. This CDR3 is built from 13 residues. Profiling relied on immunoSEQ multiplex PCR, and the TCRdb table lists in-frame clones only, not all of them. The data show about 12,000 clones, approximately 94% seen once. The chain carries TRBV14 and TRBJ1-2; D perhaps matches TRBD1 (5 bases). Specimen: PBMCs. The sequence came from a man between 65 and 85 years old with head and neck cancer. This chain's CDR3 is CASSHRGDYGYTF. CDR3 bases: TGTGCCAGCAGCCATAGAGGGGACTATGGCTACACCTTC.